These 20 T cell receptor beta chains came from one sample sequenced in a study of graft-versus-host responses after intestinal transplantation. These TCRs are of unknown antigen specificity. Here immunoSEQ multiplex PCR was the method, and the copy in TCRdb shows in-frame clones only, minus some. This table has some 100,000 clones, about 93% appearing once. The sequenced sample was unstimulated CD8+ T cells sorted from spleen or lymph node cells, obtained before transplant. All receptors derive from a human donor who was the organ donor for an intestinal transplant.

J is TRBJ2-7 and V is TRBV11-2; D not resolved. Trimming removed 5 bases at V and 7 bases at J, with 6 bases between. This CDR3 is built from 10 residues. CDR1 and CDR2 from the germline V gene are SGHAT and FQNNGV. CDR3 in amino acids: CASSELEQYF. CDR3 nucleotides: TGTGCCAGCAGCGAGCTAGAGCAGTACTTC.

The chain links TRBV7-8 to TRBJ1-1; 8 bases fit TRBD1. J was trimmed by 4 bases and V by 5 bases; bases with no gene match: 6. The CDR3 is 14 amino acids. CDR1 and CDR2 (germline): SGHVS, FQNEAQ. CDR3 amino acids: CASSQPTGGTEAFF. As DNA, the CDR3 is TGTGCCAGCAGCCAGCCCACAGGGGGCACTGAAGCTTTCTTT.

The chain combines TRBV25-1 with TRBJ2-7, with unresolved D. Trimming cost V 3 bases and J 5 bases, with 8 bases left between them. Germline CDR1 is MGHDK and CDR2 is SYGVNS. There are 12 residues in the CDR3. The CDR3 nucleotides are TGTGCCAGCAGTGATCACCAGGACGAGCAGTACTTC. Its protein is CASSDHQDEQYF.

This chain joins TRBV19 and TRBJ1-4; TRBD1 is a possible D gene (6 bases). This CDR3 is 15 amino acids long. V was trimmed by 3 bases and J by 2 bases, leaving 10 bases between them. Germline V gene sequence: CDR1 LNHDA, CDR2 SQIVND (reference sequence). Written as DNA, the CDR3 is TGTGCCAGTAGTATTGCAGGGGCGACTAATGAAAAACTGTTTTTT. It yields the protein CASSIAGATNEKLFF.

The rearrangement links TRBV5-6 to TRBJ1-2; possible D gene TRBD1, 6 bases. CDR3 length equals 14 residues. Germline CDR1 reads SGHDT; CDR2 reads YYEEEE. V lost 4 bases, J lost 2 bases, and 12 bases lay in between. The DNA of the CDR3 is TGTGCCAGCAGCGGGGACGGACAGAACTATGGCTACACCTTC. This translates into CASSGDGQNYGYTF.

The chain couples TRBV13 to TRBJ1-1, with 7 bases that match TRBD1. Germline V gene sequence: CDR1 PRHDT, CDR2 FYEKMQ (reference sequence). Germline trimming cut 0 bases from V and 0 bases from J; bases unmatched to any gene: 1. The CDR3 is made up of 15 amino acids. The CDR3 bases are TGTGCCAGCAGCTTAGGTGGGACAGTGAACACTGAAGCTTTCTTT. Its protein product is CASSLGGTVNTEAFF.

The chain couples TRBV15 to TRBJ2-1; D may be TRBD1 (6 bases). The CDR3 loop spans 13 amino acids. Looked up from germline, CDR1 is LNHNV and CDR2 is YYDKDF (reference sequence). V was clipped by 7 bases and J by 4 bases, with 11 bases between them. The chain's CDR3 is CATKDSLYNEQFF. CDR3 nucleotide sequence: TGTGCCACCAAGGACAGCCTGTACAATGAGCAGTTCTTC.

The CDR3 coding sequence is TGCGCCAGCGCCCCGGCGGGAACTACCTACGAGCAGTACTTC. It encodes CASAPAGTTYEQYF. The V call is TRBV10-2, the J call TRBJ2-7; D is perhaps TRBD2 (6 bases). Deletions cut 8 bases from V and 2 bases from J, with 16 bases between. Germline-derived CDR1 and CDR2 are WSHSY and SAAADI. CDR3 length: 14 residues.

The rearrangement uses TRBV27 and TRBJ2-6; TRBD1 aligns across 9 bases. The CDR3 is 15 residues long. Trimming took 8 bases from V and 0 from J; bases not matched to a gene: 2. Germline assignment: CDR1 MNHEY and CDR2 SMNVEV (reference sequence). The CDR3 is CASRDRDSGANVLTF. CDR3 in DNA: TGTGCCAGCCGGGACAGGGACTCTGGGGCCAACGTCCTGACTTTC.

The rearrangement uses TRBV4-3 and TRBJ2-5; 7 positions agree with TRBD2. This CDR3 is built from 14 residues. Looked up from germline, CDR1 is LGHNA and CDR2 is YSLEER. Trimming cost V 0 bases and J 3 bases; bases outside gene matches: 1. CDR3 region: CASSQEREEETQYF. CDR3 bases: TGCGCCAGCAGCCAAGAACGGGAGGAAGAGACCCAGTACTTC.

The V and J genes are TRBV4-1 and TRBJ2-1; 9 bases fit TRBD2. CDR3 length equals 20 residues. Germline CDR1 is MGHRA and CDR2 is YSYEKL. V gave up 4 bases and J gave up 6 bases; unmatched junction bases: 22. This CDR3 reads CASSLHPSRRGGLGFNEQFF. The CDR3 nucleotides read TGCGCCAGCAGCCTTCACCCGTCACGGCGGGGGGGCCTAGGTTTCAATGAGCAGTTCTTC.

CDR3 amino acids: CASSYSWGGGQPQHF. DNA of the CDR3: TGTGCCAGCAGTTACTCGTGGGGGGGCGGTCAGCCCCAGCATTTT. The chain carries TRBV6-5 and TRBJ1-5; D is perhaps TRBD1 (6 bases). The V gene lost 0 bases and the J gene lost 6 bases, with 12 bases spanning the gap. In germline, CDR1 is MNHEY, CDR2 SVGAGI. The CDR3 length is 15 residues.

This chain joins TRBV19 and TRBJ2-7; the match to TRBD1 covers 9 bases. The germline V gene has CDR1 LNHDA and CDR2 SQIVND (reference sequence). CDR3 size: 15 residues. The ends lost 2 bases at V and 4 bases at J; junction bases unmatched: 6. CDR3 in amino acids: CASSIQQGARYEQYF. CDR3 sequence (DNA): TGTGCCAGTAGTATACAACAGGGGGCTCGATACGAGCAGTACTTC. The full variable domain, with the rest looked up from reference TRBV19 and TRBJ2-7, is DGGITQSPKYLFRKEGQNVTLSCEQNLNHDAMYWYRQDPGQGLRLIYYSQIVNDFQKGDIAEGYSVSREKKESFPLTVTSAQKNPTAFYLCASSIQQGARYEQYFGPGTRLTVT.

The chain combines TRBV10-3 with TRBJ2-1, with a tentative D call TRBD2 (5 bases). V lost 3 bases, J lost 0 bases, and 9 bases lay in between. This CDR3 has 15 amino acids. The germline CDR1 and CDR2 sequences are ENHRY and SYGVKD. The CDR3 spells CAISDGETSYNEQFF. Here the CDR3 DNA reads TGTGCCATCAGTGACGGGGAGACCTCCTACAATGAGCAGTTCTTC.

The chain recombines TRBV29-1 with TRBJ2-1; TRBD2 matches at 7 bases. The CDR3 consists of 13 residues. The V and J ends lost 3 bases and 4 bases, in that order; junction bases with no gene match: 3. The V gene's germline CDR1 is SQVTM and CDR2 ANQGSEA. For the CDR3, the DNA is TGCAGCGTTGAGACTAGCACATACAATGAGCAGTTCTTC. Its translation is CSVETSTYNEQFF.

Notes on this clone: The identical CDR3 is also encoded by other nucleotide sequences in the sample. The chain couples TRBV19 to TRBJ1-5; D is possibly TRBD1 (5 bases). Germline CDR1 and CDR2: LNHDA and SQIVND (reference sequence). The CDR3 contains 13 residues. Trimming removed 3 bases at V and 5 bases at J, with 8 bases between. The CDR3 spells CASSIVGDQPQHF. The CDR3 coding sequence is TGTGCCAGTAGTATTGTAGGGGATCAGCCCCAGCATTTT.

This chain connects TRBV6-1 to TRBJ2-7, with 8 bases aligning to TRBD2. Germline V gives CDR1 MNHNS, CDR2 SASEGT. Trimming cost V 5 bases and J 3 bases; bases outside gene matches: 6. The CDR3 is made up of 14 amino acids. The DNA for the CDR3 is TGTGCCAGCAGTCACCTGGCGGGGGGCTACGAGCAGTACTTC. As protein: CASSHLAGGYEQYF.

The chain carries TRBV13 and TRBJ1-2, with D uncertain. Germline assignment: CDR1 PRHDT and CDR2 FYEKMQ (reference sequence). The CDR3 has 13 amino acids. With 5 bases removed from V and 8 bases from J, the gap between germline ends came to 15 bases. This chain's CDR3 is CASSHREGAGYTF. For the CDR3, the DNA is TGTGCCAGCAGCCACCGAGAGGGAGCAGGCTACACCTTC.

The chain combines TRBV27 with TRBJ1-1; D is uncertain. Trimming stripped 0 bases from V and 0 bases from J, with 8 bases between. The CDR3 consists of 15 residues. Germline-derived CDR1 and CDR2 are MNHEY and SMNVEV (reference sequence). The CDR3 DNA follows: TGTGCCAGCAGTTTATCCCCGGGAATGAACACTGAAGCTTTCTTT. Translated: CASSLSPGMNTEAFF.

The CDR3 DNA follows: TGTGCCAGCAGCACCGGGGGGCATTACGAGCAGTACTTC. It specifies CASSTGGHYEQYF. The chain is built from TRBV5-6 and TRBJ2-7; D might be TRBD2 (7 bases). This CDR3 spans 13 amino acids. Germline V gene data show CDR1 as SGHDT and CDR2 as YYEEEE. Trimming took off 4 bases at V and 4 bases at J, with 12 bases between the two ends.